The 22 T cell receptor beta chains reported below all come from one sample, sequenced in a study of beta chain features in type 1 diabetes. All of the isolated RNA was reverse transcribed, so expressed TCRB transcripts were sequenced. The method was immunoSEQ multiplex PCR; TCRdb's version includes in-frame clones alone and lacks a portion of them. Of about 350,000 clones listed, less than 20% are singletons. The sequenced material came from naive CD4+ T cells from blood. The source of these receptors is a woman aged 18-29 years in good health.

This sequence joins TRBV7-2 and TRBJ2-7; no definite D call. CDR1 is SGHTA and CDR2 is FQGNSA in the germline V gene. The V end was cut by 3 bases, the J end by 4 bases, with 4 bases between. The CDR3 is made up of 11 amino acids. CDR3 in amino acids: CASSFSYEQYF. The CDR3 DNA is TGTGCCAGCAGCTTCAGTTACGAGCAGTACTTC.

This clone was recorded a few times. The J gene is TRBJ2-1, the V gene TRBV5-1, with a tentative D call TRBD2 (6 bases). CDR1 and CDR2 (germline): SGHRS, YFSETQ. This CDR3 is 13 amino acids long. Between the trimmed V and J ends, which lost 0 bases and 7 bases, there was a span of 8 bases. This chain's CDR3 is CASSLAGRNEQFF. The CDR3 region has the DNA TGCGCCAGCAGCTTGGCCGGGAGAAATGAGCAGTTCTTC.

The chain is built from TRBV7-9 and TRBJ1-1; D not certain. The CDR3 runs to 14 residues. Germline V lookup: CDR1 SEHNR, CDR2 FQNEAQ (reference sequence). Trimming pared 3 bases from V and 0 bases from J, leaving 8 bases between. CDR3 coding DNA: TGTGCCAGCAGCTTTACAGTAATGAACACTGAAGCTTTCTTT. This codes for CASSFTVMNTEAFF.

The chain uses TRBV9 and TRBJ2-7; the D is unclear. Trimming removed 2 bases at V and 3 bases at J, with 12 bases between. This CDR3 comprises 14 residues. CDR1 and CDR2 (germline): SGDLS, YYNGEE. The CDR3 loop is CASSVGLDNYEQYF. The CDR3 DNA reads as TGTGCCAGCAGCGTTGGGCTGGATAACTACGAGCAGTACTTC.

This clone was counted a few times. The J gene is TRBJ2-5, the V gene TRBV29-1; TRBD1 agrees at 9 bases. This CDR3 spans 13 amino acids. V dropped 8 bases and J dropped 5; count of bases not matched to a gene: 9. CDR1 is SQVTM and CDR2 is ANQGSEA in the germline V gene. The CDR3: CSLWTGAIETQYF. The CDR3, as DNA: TGCAGCCTCTGGACAGGGGCTATCGAGACCCAGTACTTC.

This clone was found a few times. The V gene is TRBV29-1, the J gene TRBJ2-1; D unresolved. This CDR3 is built from 12 residues. V dropped 2 bases and J dropped 4 bases, with 6 bases sitting between them. Germline CDR1 SQVTM, CDR2 ANQGSEA. Written as DNA, the CDR3 is TGCAGCGTTGAAACCGGTTACAATGAGCAGTTCTTC. Its translation is CSVETGYNEQFF.

The chain links TRBV30 to TRBJ1-2; D ambiguous. The V gene's germline CDR1 is GTSNPN and CDR2 SVGIG (reference sequence). This CDR3 is built from 15 residues. Trimming took 0 bases from V and 3 from J, leaving 14 bases between them. The CDR3, as DNA: TGTGCCTGGAGTGTACAAGGAGCCCACTACTATGGCTACACCTTC. Translation gives CAWSVQGAHYYGYTF.

This clone has a handful of counts. The chain links TRBV7-2 to TRBJ1-2, with TRBD1 identical over 10 bases. V lost 4 bases, J lost 8 bases, and 7 bases stayed unmatched. This CDR3 contains 14 residues. The germline V gene has CDR1 SGHTA and CDR2 FQGNSA. The CDR3 nucleotides read TGTGCCAGCAGCTCACGACAGGGGGCAGGGGGCTACACCTTC. This encodes CASSSRQGAGGYTF. Drawing the rest from reference TRBV7-2 and TRBJ1-2, the complete variable domain is GAGVSQSPSNKVTEKGKDVELRCDPISGHTALYWYRQSLGQGLEFLIYFQGNSAPDKSGLPSDRFSAERTGGSVSTLTIQRTQQEDSAVYLCASSSRQGAGGYTFGSGTRLTVV.

CDR3 in amino acids: CASSVGTGDSGANVLTF. CDR3 coding DNA: TGTGCCAGCAGCGTCGGGACAGGAGATTCTGGGGCCAACGTCCTGACTTTC. The V and J genes are TRBV9 and TRBJ2-6; 8 nucleotides agree with TRBD1. Germline assignment: CDR1 SGDLS and CDR2 YYNGEE. This CDR3 contains 17 residues. The V and J ends lost 2 bases and 1 base, in that order; junction bases with no gene match: 5.

The chain employs TRBV9 and TRBJ2-2, with D perhaps TRBD2 (7 bases). From germline, CDR1 is SGDLS and CDR2 YYNGEE. V dropped 0 bases and J dropped 3 bases, with 12 bases sitting between them. The CDR3 length is 16 residues. In DNA, the CDR3 is TGTGCCAGCAGCGTAGCTCAGGGGAGGGACACCGGGGAGCTGTTTTTT. It codes for CASSVAQGRDTGELFF.

The rearrangement uses TRBV4-2 and TRBJ2-1; TRBD2 is a possible D gene (5 bases). The CDR3 has 16 residues. V lost 0 bases and J lost 7, with 16 bases in between. CDR1 and CDR2 (germline): LGHNA, YNFKEQ. CDR3 sequence (DNA): TGTGCCAGCAGCCAAGATCGTAGGCCTAGCTTTAATGAGCAGTTCTTC. This gives the protein CASSQDRRPSFNEQFF.

V is TRBV5-1 and J is TRBJ2-1; 11 nucleotides match TRBD2. CDR3 length: 16 residues. Germline V gene sequence: CDR1 SGHRS, CDR2 YFSETQ. V dropped 4 bases and J dropped 3; count of bases not matched to a gene: 6. This chain's CDR3 is CASSTGLAGFYNEQFF. CDR3 in DNA: TGCGCCAGCAGCACCGGACTAGCGGGTTTCTACAATGAGCAGTTCTTC.

The rearrangement uses TRBV27 and TRBJ1-5; 8 bases are shared with TRBD1. This CDR3 has 15 residues. J was trimmed by 3 bases and V by 4 bases; bases with no gene match: 5. In germline, CDR1 is MNHEY, CDR2 SMNVEV (reference sequence). The DNA for the CDR3 is TGTGCCAGCAGTTCAAGCAGGGGGCTCAATCAGCCCCAGCATTTT. This gives the protein CASSSSRGLNQPQHF.

V and J are TRBV4-1 and TRBJ2-3, with TRBD2 matching over 11 bases. This CDR3 has 17 residues. CDR1 is MGHRA and CDR2 is YSYEKL in the germline V gene. With 4 bases clipped from V and 2 bases from J, the junction kept 8 bases outside the gene matches. The CDR3 DNA follows: TGCGCCAGCAGCCGGCTAGCGGGGGGCGTTTCCACAGATACGCAGTATTTT. As protein: CASSRLAGGVSTDTQYF.

This chain uses TRBV11-3 with TRBJ2-7, with 8 positions matching TRBD2. Germline assignment: CDR1 SGHNT and CDR2 YENEEA. The CDR3 extends over 15 amino acids. V was clipped by 5 bases and J by 6 bases; unmatched bases: 12. CDR3 region: CASSARGAREAEQYF. The DNA for the CDR3 is TGTGCCAGCAGCGCCCGAGGGGCGCGGGAGGCCGAGCAGTACTTC.

The sample holds a few counts of this clone. The chain joins TRBV5-6 to TRBJ1-2; TRBD1 might be the D (5 bases). The CDR3 contains 15 residues. Germline CDR1 and CDR2: SGHDT and YYEEEE. V was clipped by 5 bases and J by 2 bases, with 16 bases between them. The CDR3 DNA sequence: TGTGCCAGCAGTGGCTACAGGCCACAAAACTATGGCTACACCTTC. Amino acid sequence: CASSGYRPQNYGYTF.

The chain carries TRBV9 and TRBJ2-3; 7 bases line up with TRBD1. Unmatched junction bases numbered 12, after V lost 2 bases and J lost 0 bases. This CDR3 has 18 amino acids. CDR1 and CDR2 (germline): SGDLS, YYNGEE. The DNA of the CDR3 is TGTGCCAGCAGCGTTAAGACAGGGTACGCGGTAAGCACAGATACGCAGTATTTT. Translated: CASSVKTGYAVSTDTQYF.

The chain has TRBV30 and TRBJ1-2; TRBD1 aligns across 8 bases. In germline, CDR1 is GTSNPN, CDR2 SVGIG (reference sequence). CDR3 size: 14 residues. Trimming took 0 bases from V and 5 from J; bases not matched to a gene: 5. The DNA for the CDR3 is TGTGCCTGGAGTGTCCAGGGACAGGCGTATGGCTACACCTTC. The encoded protein is CAWSVQGQAYGYTF.

This clone was observed a handful of times. V is TRBV7-3 and J is TRBJ1-2; perhaps TRBD1 as D (6 bases). The CDR3 length is 15 residues. V gave up 5 bases and J gave up 2 bases, with 15 bases separating them. Germline V gives CDR1 SGHTA, CDR2 FQGTGA. The CDR3 nucleotides read TGTGCCAGCAGCCTGGTTTACAGGGAAAACTATGGCTACACCTTC. This codes for CASSLVYRENYGYTF.

There are a few counts of this clone. The V and J genes are TRBV30 and TRBJ2-5, with 11 nucleotides matching TRBD2. Per germline, CDR1 GTSNPN and CDR2 SVGIG (reference sequence). The CDR3 has 15 residues. The trim removed 3 bases at V and 1 base at J, leaving 4 bases unmatched. The CDR3 bases are TGTGCCTGGAGAAGGGGACTAGCGGCCCAAGAGACCCAGTACTTC. It is translated as CAWRRGLAAQETQYF. Supplemented by reference TRBV30 and TRBJ2-5, the full variable domain reads SQTIHQWPATLVQPVGSPLSLECTVEGTSNPNLYWYRQAAGRGLQLLFYSVGIGQISSEVPQNLSASRPQDRQFILSSKKLLLSDSGFYLCAWRRGLAAQETQYFGPGTRLLVL.

CDR3: CASSFFWRETQYF. CDR3 nucleotides: TGCGCCAGCAGCTTCTTTTGGCGGGAGACCCAGTACTTC. The chain employs TRBV5-1 and TRBJ2-5, with D uncertain. V was clipped by 2 bases and J by 5 bases, with 10 bases between them. CDR3 length: 13 residues. Germline V lookup: CDR1 SGHRS, CDR2 YFSETQ. Using reference TRBV5-1 and TRBJ2-5 for the parts outside the CDR3, the full variable domain is KAGVTQTPRYLIKTRGQQVTLSCSPISGHRSVSWYQQTPGQGLQFLFEYFSETQRNKGNFPGRFSGRQFSNSRSEMNVSTLELGDSALYLCASSFFWRETQYFGPGTRLLVL.

This clone has more than one count but fewer than ten. The chain links TRBV5-4 to TRBJ2-1, with TRBD2 as a possible D gene (6 bases). V was trimmed by 4 bases and J by 0 bases, leaving 17 bases between them. CDR3 length: 17 amino acids. Germline V gives CDR1 SGHNT, CDR2 YYREEE (reference sequence). For the CDR3, the DNA is TGTGCCAGCAGCGCCCTCCCGGGAGCAGTCTCCTACAATGAGCAGTTCTTC. Amino acid sequence: CASSALPGAVSYNEQFF.